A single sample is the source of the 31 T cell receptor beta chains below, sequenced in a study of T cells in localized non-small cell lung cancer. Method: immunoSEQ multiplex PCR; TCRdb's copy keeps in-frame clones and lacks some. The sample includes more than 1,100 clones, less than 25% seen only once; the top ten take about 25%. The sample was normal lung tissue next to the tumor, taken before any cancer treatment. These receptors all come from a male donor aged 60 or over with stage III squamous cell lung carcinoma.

This chain's CDR3 is CASSQVQGADGYTF. CDR3 in DNA: TGTGCCAGCAGCCAGGTCCAGGGGGCAGATGGCTACACCTTC. The chain carries TRBV14 and TRBJ1-2, with 8 bases lining up with TRBD1. Losses at the gene ends were 3 bases for V and 6 bases for J; bases not matched to a gene: 6. The CDR3 length is 14 residues. The germline V gene has CDR1 SGHDN and CDR2 FVKESK.

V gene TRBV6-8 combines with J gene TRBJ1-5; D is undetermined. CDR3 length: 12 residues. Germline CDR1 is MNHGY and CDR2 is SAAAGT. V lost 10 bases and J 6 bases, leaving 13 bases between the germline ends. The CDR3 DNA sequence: TGTGCCACTCAAACCGGAGGTCAGCCCCAGCATTTT. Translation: CATQTGGQPQHF.

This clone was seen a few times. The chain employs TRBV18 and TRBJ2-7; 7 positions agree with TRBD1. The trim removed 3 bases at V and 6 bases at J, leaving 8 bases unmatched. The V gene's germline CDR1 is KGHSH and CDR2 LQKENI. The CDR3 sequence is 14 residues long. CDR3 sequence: CASSPPRGQREQYF. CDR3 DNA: TGTGCCAGCTCACCCCCGAGGGGGCAACGCGAGCAGTACTTC.

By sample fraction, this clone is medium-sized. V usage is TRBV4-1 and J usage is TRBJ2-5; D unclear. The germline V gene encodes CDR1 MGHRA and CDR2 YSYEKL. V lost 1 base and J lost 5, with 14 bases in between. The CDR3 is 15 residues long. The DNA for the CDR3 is TGCGCCAGCAGCCAAGTTTGGGCTAGTATGGAGACCCAGTACTTC. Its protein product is CASSQVWASMETQYF.

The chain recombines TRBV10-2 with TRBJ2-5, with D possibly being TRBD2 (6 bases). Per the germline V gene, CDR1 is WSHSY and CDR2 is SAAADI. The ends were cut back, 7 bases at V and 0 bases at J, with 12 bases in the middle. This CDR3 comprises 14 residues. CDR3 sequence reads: CASTLASYQETQYF. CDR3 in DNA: TGCGCCAGCACCCTAGCGAGTTACCAAGAGACCCAGTACTTC.

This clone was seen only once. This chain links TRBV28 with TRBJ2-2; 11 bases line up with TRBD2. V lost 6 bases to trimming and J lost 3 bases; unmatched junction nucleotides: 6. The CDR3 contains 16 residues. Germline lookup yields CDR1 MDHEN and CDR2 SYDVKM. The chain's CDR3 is CASSTGLAGYTGELFF. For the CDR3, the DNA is TGTGCCAGCAGCACCGGACTAGCGGGCTACACCGGGGAGCTGTTTTTT.

The CDR3 region is CASSQDVGGRLNQPQHF. The CDR3 coding sequence is TGCGCCAGCAGCCAAGATGTGGGCGGAAGACTCAATCAGCCCCAGCATTTT. The J gene is TRBJ1-5, the V gene TRBV4-1; D is ambiguous. This CDR3 spans 17 amino acids. Germline CDR1 is MGHRA and CDR2 is YSYEKL. The V end lost 0 bases, the J end lost 3 bases, and 15 bases lay between the germline ends.

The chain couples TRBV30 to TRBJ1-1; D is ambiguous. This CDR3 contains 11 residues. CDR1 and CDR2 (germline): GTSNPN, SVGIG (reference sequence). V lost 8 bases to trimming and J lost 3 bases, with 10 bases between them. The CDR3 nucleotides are TGTGCCGTCAGATCGCACACTGAAGCTTTCTTT. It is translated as CAVRSHTEAFF.

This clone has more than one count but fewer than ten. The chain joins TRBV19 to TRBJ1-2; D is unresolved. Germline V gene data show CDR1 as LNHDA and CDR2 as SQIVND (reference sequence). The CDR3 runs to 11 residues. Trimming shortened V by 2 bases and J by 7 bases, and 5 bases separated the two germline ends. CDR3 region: CASSIRSGYTF. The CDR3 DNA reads TGTGCCAGTAGTATAAGGTCTGGCTACACCTTC.

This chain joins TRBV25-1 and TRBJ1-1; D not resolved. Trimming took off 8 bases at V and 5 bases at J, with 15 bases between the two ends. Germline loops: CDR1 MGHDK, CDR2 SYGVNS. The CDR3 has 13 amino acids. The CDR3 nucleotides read TGTGCCAGCTCCCCGGGGAGCGGGACTGAAGCTTTCTTT. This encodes CASSPGSGTEAFF.

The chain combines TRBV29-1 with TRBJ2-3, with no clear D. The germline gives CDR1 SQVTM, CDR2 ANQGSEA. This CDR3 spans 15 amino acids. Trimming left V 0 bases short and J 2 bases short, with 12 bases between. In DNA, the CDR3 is TGCAGCGTTGAAGAGAGCCAAAACCCCACAGATACGCAGTATTTT. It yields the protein CSVEESQNPTDTQYF.

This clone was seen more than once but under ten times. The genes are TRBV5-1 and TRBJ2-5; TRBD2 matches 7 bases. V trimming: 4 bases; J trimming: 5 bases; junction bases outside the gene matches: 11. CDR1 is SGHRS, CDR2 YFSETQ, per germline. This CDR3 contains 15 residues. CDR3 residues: CASSGQGGRGETQYF. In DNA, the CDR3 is TGCGCCAGCAGCGGCCAGGGCGGGAGAGGTGAGACCCAGTACTTC.

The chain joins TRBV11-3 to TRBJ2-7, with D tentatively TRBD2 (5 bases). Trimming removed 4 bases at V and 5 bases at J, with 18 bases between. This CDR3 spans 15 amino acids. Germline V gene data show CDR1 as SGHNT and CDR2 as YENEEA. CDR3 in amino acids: CASSSVGGVGDEQYF. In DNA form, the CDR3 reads TGTGCCAGCAGCTCAGTAGGTGGGGTCGGGGACGAGCAGTACTTC.

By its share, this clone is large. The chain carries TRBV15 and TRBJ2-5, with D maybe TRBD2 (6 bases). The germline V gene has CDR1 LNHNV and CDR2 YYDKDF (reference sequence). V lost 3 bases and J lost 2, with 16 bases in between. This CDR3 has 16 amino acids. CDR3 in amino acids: CATSRRTVSGQETQYF. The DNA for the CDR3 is TGTGCCACCAGCAGGAGGACCGTCAGCGGGCAAGAGACCCAGTACTTC.

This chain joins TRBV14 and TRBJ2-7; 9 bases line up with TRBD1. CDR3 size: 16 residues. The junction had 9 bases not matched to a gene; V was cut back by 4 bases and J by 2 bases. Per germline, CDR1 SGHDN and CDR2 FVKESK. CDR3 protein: CASSRLGTGYPYEQYF. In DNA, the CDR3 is TGTGCCAGCAGCCGTCTCGGGACAGGGTATCCCTACGAGCAGTACTTC. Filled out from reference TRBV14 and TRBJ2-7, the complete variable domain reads EAGVTQFPSHSVIEKGQTVTLRCDPISGHDNLYWYRRVMGKEIKFLLHFVKESKQDESGMPNNRFLAERTGGTYSTLKVQPAELEDSGVYFCASSRLGTGYPYEQYFGPGTRLTVT.

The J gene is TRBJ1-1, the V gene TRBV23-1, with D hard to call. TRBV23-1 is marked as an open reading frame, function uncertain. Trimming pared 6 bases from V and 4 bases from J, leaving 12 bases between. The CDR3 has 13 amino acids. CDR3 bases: TGCGCCAGCAGCTTTGGCCAGGCCACTGAAGCTTTCTTT. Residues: CASSFGQATEAFF.

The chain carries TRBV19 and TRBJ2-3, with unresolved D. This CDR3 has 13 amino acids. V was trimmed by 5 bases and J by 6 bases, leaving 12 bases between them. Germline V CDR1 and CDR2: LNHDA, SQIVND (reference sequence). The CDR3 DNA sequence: TGTGCCAGTAGTCCCCGCCACGGGGATACGCAGTATTTT. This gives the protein CASSPRHGDTQYF. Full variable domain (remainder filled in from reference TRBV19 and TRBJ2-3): DGGITQSPKYLFRKEGQNVTLSCEQNLNHDAMYWYRQDPGQGLRLIYYSQIVNDFQKGDIAEGYSVSREKKESFPLTVTSAQKNPTAFYLCASSPRHGDTQYFGPGTRLTVL.

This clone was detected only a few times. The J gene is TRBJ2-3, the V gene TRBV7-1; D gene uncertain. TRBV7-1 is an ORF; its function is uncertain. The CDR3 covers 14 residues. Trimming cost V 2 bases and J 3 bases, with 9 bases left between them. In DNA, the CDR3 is TGTGCCAGCAGCTCATCCCCGTCGACAGATACGCAGTATTTT. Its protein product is CASSSSPSTDTQYF.

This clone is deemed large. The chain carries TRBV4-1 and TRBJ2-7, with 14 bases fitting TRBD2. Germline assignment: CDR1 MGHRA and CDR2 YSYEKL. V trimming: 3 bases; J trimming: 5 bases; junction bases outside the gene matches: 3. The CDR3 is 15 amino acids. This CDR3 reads CASSHGTSGSHEQYF. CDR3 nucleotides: TGCGCCAGCAGCCACGGGACTAGCGGGAGCCACGAGCAGTACTTC.

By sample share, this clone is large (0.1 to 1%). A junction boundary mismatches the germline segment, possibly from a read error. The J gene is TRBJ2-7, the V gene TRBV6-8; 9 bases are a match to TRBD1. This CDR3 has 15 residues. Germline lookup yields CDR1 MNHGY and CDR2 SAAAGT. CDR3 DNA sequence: TGTGCCATCAGTGCCGGACAGGGGATCTTCTACGAGCAGTACTTC. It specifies CAISAGQGIFYEQYF.

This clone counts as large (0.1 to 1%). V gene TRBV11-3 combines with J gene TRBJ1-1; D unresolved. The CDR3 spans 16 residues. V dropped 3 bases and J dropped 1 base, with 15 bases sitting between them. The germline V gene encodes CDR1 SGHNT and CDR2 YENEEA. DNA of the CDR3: TGTGCCAGCAGCTTGGCCGGTCGGGGATCGAACACTGAAGCTTTCTTT. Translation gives CASSLAGRGSNTEAFF.

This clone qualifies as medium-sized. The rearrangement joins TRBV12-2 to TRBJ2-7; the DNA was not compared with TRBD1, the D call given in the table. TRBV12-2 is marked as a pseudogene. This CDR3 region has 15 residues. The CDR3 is CAGSYGDRGEDEQYF. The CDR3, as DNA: TGTGCCGGCTCCTACGGGGACAGGGGAGAGGACGAGCAGTACTTC.

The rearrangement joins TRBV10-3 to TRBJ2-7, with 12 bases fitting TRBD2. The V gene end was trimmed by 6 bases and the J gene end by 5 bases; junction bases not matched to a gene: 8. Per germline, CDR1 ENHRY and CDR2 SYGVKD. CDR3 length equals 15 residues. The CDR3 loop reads CAISRGLAGKDEQYF. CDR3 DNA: TGTGCCATCAGCCGTGGACTAGCGGGAAAGGACGAGCAGTACTTC.

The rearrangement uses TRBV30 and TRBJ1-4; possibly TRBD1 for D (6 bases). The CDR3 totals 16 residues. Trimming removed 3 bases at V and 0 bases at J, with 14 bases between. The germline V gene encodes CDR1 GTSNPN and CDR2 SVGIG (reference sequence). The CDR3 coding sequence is TGTGCCTGGAGGGGGGCGGCAGCCTCAACTAATGAAAAACTGTTTTTT. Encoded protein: CAWRGAAASTNEKLFF.

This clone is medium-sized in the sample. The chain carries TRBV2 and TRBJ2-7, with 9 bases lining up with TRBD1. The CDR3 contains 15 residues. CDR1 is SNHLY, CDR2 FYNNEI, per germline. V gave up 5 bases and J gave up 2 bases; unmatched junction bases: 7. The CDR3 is CASSLGTGLTYEQYF. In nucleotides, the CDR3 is TGTGCCAGCAGTTTGGGGACAGGGCTAACCTACGAGCAGTACTTC.

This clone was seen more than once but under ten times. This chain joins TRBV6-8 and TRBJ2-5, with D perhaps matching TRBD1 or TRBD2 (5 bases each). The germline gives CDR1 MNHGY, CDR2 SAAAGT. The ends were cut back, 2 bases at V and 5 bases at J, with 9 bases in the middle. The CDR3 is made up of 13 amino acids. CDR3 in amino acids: CASSYGGYETQYF. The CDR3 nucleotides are TGTGCCAGCAGTTACGGGGGATATGAGACCCAGTACTTC.

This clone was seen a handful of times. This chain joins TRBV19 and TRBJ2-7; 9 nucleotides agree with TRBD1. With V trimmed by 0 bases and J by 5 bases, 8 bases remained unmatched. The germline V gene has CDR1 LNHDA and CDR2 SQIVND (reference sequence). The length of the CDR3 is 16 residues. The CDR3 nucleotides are TGTGCCAGTAGTATAGATCAGGGACAGGGAATGGACGAGCAGTACTTC. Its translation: CASSIDQGQGMDEQYF. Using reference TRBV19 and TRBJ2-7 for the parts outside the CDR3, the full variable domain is DGGITQSPKYLFRKEGQNVTLSCEQNLNHDAMYWYRQDPGQGLRLIYYSQIVNDFQKGDIAEGYSVSREKKESFPLTVTSAQKNPTAFYLCASSIDQGQGMDEQYFGPGTRLTVT.

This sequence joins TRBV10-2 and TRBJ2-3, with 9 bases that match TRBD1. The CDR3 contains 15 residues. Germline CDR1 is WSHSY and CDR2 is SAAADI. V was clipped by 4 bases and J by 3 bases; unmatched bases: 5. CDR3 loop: CASSADRGGTDTQYF. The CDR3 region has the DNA TGCGCCAGCAGTGCTGACAGGGGGGGAACAGATACGCAGTATTTT.

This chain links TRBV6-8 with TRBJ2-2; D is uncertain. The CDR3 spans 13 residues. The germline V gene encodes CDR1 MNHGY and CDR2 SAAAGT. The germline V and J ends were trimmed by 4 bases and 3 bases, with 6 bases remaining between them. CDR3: CASSSVYTGELFF. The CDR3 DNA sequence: TGTGCCAGCAGTTCTGTGTACACCGGGGAGCTGTTTTTT.

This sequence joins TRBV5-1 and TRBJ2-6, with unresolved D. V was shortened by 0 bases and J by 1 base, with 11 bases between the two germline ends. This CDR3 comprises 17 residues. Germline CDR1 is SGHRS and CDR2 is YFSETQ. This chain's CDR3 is CASSLAQIGSGANVLTF. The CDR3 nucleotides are TGCGCCAGCAGCTTGGCCCAGATAGGATCTGGGGCCAACGTCCTGACTTTC.

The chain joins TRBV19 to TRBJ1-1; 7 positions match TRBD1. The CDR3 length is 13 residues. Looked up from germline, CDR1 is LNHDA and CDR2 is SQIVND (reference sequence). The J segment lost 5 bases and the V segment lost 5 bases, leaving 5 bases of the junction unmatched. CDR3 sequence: CASSFRGQTEAFF. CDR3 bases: TGTGCCAGTAGTTTCCGGGGACAGACTGAAGCTTTCTTT. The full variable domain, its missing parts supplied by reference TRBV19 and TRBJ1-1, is DGGITQSPKYLFRKEGQNVTLSCEQNLNHDAMYWYRQDPGQGLRLIYYSQIVNDFQKGDIAEGYSVSREKKESFPLTVTSAQKNPTAFYLCASSFRGQTEAFFGQGTRLTVV.